This T cell receptor (beta chain) was retrieved from a study of OX40 agonist ivuxolimab in advanced cancers. Profiled with immunoSEQ multiplex PCR; TCRdb holds only in-frame clones, not every one. The sample holds around 100,000 clones, 90% seen once. Unmatched junction bases numbered 3, after V lost 5 bases and J lost 7 bases. The CDR3 is made up of 12 amino acids. Germline V gives CDR1 MDHEN, CDR2 SYDVKM. The sample holds one count of this clone. The chain combines TRBV28 with TRBJ1-2; 8 bases map to TRBD1. Sequences were derived from CD4+ or CD8+ T cells sorted from blood, sampled in a trial of the OX40 agonist ivuxolimab. The TCR originated in an adult with an advanced solid tumor such as melanoma, head and neck, liver or kidney cancer. This chain's CDR3 is CASSTGGVGYTF. CDR3 coding DNA: TGTGCCAGCAGTACAGGGGGAGTTGGCTACACCTTC.